The entry that follows covers one T cell receptor beta chain sequence. This clone's antigen is unknown. Per-nucleotide qualities are absent, and no much larger clonotype sits a single base away. Libraries were prepared through RT-PCR. TCRdb names Illumina HiSeq 2500 as the instrument used. The public reads were quality trimmed at Q25 with fastp and then assembled into clones with MiXCR by TCRdb, keeping productive beta chains. Rows are unified per CDR3 protein, each entry keeping the most common DNA and genes. In all, the sample holds roughly 650,000 distinct CDR3 sequences, and around 13% of those were seen once. The ten largest clones capture less than 9% of the sample. The germline V gene provides CDR1 LGHNA and CDR2 YSLEER. From cysteine to phenylalanine, the CDR3 is 17 amino acids long. Only the CDR3 part of the read is kept: 51 bases, read in frame from the first base. The germline ends are 19 bases apart after V is trimmed by 1 base and J by 4 bases.

The data derive from a study of response to subunit inactivated influenza vaccine (dated by TCRdb to the late 2010s). At the level of the whole study: To follow how T cells responded to a trivalent subunit inactivated influenza vaccine, the researchers relied on deep quantitative profiling of the T cell receptor repertoire.

The investigation overall reported the following: According to the authors, only a limited number of new T cells may be recruited by each seasonal influenza vaccination.

The receptor chain draws on TRBV4-3 and TRBJ2-5; the D gene cannot be resolved beyond TRBD1 or TRBD2, each matching 5 bases. The TCR originated in a man in his forties or fifties who received an inactivated influenza vaccine. Donor details come from another sample of the same person, matched by shared clones. Source: PBMCs from blood, taken around 15 days before vaccination. The DNA sequence is given as TGCGCCAGCAGCCAAGGGGGGTCCTTCCAAAAGGGAGAGACCCAGTACTTC. Translated, it gives CASSQGGSFQKGETQYF.